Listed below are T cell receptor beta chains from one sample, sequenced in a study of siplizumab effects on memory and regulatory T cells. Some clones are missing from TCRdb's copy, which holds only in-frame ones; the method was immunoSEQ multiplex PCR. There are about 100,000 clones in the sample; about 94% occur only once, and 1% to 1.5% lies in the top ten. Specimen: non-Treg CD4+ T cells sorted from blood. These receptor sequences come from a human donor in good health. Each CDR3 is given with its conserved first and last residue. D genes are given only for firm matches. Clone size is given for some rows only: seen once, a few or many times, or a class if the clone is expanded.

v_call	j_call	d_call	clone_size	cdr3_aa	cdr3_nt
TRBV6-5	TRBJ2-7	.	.	CASSPSGGPYEQYF	TGTGCCAGCAGCCCCTCCGGGGGACCCTACGAGCAGTACTTC
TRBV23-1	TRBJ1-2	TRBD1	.	CASSLSQGAINYGYTF	TGCGCCAGCAGTCTTTCCCAGGGGGCGATTAACTATGGCTACACCTTC
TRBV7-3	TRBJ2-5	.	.	CASSSTGGGETQYF	TGTGCCAGCAGCTCTACAGGTGGGGGGGAGACCCAGTACTTC
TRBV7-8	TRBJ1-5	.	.	CASSASTGSNQPQHF	TGTGCCAGCAGCGCGAGCACAGGAAGCAATCAGCCCCAGCATTTT
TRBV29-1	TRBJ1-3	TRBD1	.	CSAEDRLGSGNTIYF	TGCAGCGCTGAGGACAGGTTGGGCTCTGGAAACACCATATATTTT
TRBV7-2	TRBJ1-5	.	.	CASSLDRNQPQHF	TGTGCCAGCAGCTTAGATCGGAATCAGCCCCAGCATTTT
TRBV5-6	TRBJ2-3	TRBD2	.	CASSFRTSGRDTQYF	TGTGCCAGCAGCTTCCGGACTAGCGGGCGAGATACGCAGTATTTT
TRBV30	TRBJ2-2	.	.	CAWSKGLSTGELFF	TGTGCCTGGAGTAAGGGACTGTCGACCGGGGAGCTGTTTTTT
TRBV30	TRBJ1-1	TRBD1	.	CAWHGQGARSTAFF	TGTGCCTGGCATGGACAGGGGGCGCGGTCAACCGCTTTCTTT
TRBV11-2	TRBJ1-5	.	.	CASSFDSDRYQPQHF	TGTGCCAGCAGCTTCGATTCCGACAGGTATCAGCCCCAGCATTTT
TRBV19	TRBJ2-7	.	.	CASGDYEQYF	TGTGCCAGTGGAGACTACGAGCAGTACTTC
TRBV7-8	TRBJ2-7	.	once	CASSLAEGREQYF	TGTGCCAGCAGCTTAGCCGAGGGGCGGGAGCAGTACTTC
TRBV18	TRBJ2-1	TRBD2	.	CASSPSGLVFF	TGTGCCAGCTCACCATCGGGACTAGTTTTCTTC
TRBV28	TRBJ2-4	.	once	CASSLGSTKNIQYF	TGTGCCAGCAGTTTAGGTAGCACCAAAAACATTCAGTACTTC
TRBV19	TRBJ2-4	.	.	CASSPNTGDSGNIQYF	TGTGCCAGTAGTCCGAATACTGGGGACTCAGGGAACATTCAGTACTTC
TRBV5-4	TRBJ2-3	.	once	CASSQGVAAYTDTQYF	TGTGCCAGCAGCCAAGGGGTAGCAGCGTACACAGATACGCAGTATTTT
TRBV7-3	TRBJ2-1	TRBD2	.	CASSLKLAELTMGYNEQFF	TGTGCCAGCAGCTTAAAGCTAGCGGAGCTTACAATGGGGTACAATGAGCAGTTCTTC
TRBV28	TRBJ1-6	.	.	CASSLPTSYNSPLHF	TGTGCCAGCAGTTTGCCGACCAGCTATAATTCACCCCTCCACTTT
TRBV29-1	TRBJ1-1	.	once	CSVANTEAFF	TGCAGCGTTGCAAACACTGAAGCTTTCTTT
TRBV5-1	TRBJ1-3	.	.	CASSLGGLASGNTIYF	TGCGCCAGCAGCTTGGGGGGGTTGGCCTCTGGAAACACCATATATTTT
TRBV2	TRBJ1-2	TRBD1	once	CASTRGTGKYPF	TGTGCCAGCACCAGAGGGACAGGAAAATACCCCTTC
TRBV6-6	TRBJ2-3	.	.	CATRQIGSTDTQYF	TGTGCCACCCGGCAGATAGGGTCGACAGATACGCAGTATTTT
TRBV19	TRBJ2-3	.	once	CASSIASDTDTQYF	TGTGCCAGTAGTATAGCCAGCGACACAGATACGCAGTATTTT